This entry is about one TCR beta chain. Its target is not known. This sample was included in a study of CD8+ T cells in alopecia areata. Study results and caveats: Alphabeta T cells residing in normal skin are also sequenced in scalp samples. Lesional scalp exceeded normal scalp in clonality, especially in alopecia totalis/universalis.

Isolated RNA was reverse transcribed into cDNA used as the sequencing template. Produced via immunoSEQ multiplex PCR; TCRdb's table is partial and in-frame only. The repertoire includes around 120,000 clones, roughly 50% of them detected once, and about 10% sits in the top ten. Alopecia areata patients had lesional scalp punch biopsies and peripheral blood taken from them. Researchers picked out CD4+ and CD8+ T cells from PBMCs by sorting. The sequenced sample was NKG2D-low CD8+ T cells sorted from blood. The TCR sequence derives from a human donor with alopecia areata.

The CDR3 DNA reads as TGTGCCAGCCTTGGGAGGGGCGACGAGACCCAGTACTTC. As protein: CASLGRGDETQYF. The chain combines TRBV7-8 with TRBJ2-5; TRBD2 matches 7 bases. The CDR3 contains 13 residues. The germline V gene encodes CDR1 SGHVS and CDR2 FQNEAQ. With V trimmed by 8 bases and J by 5 bases, 8 bases remained unmatched.